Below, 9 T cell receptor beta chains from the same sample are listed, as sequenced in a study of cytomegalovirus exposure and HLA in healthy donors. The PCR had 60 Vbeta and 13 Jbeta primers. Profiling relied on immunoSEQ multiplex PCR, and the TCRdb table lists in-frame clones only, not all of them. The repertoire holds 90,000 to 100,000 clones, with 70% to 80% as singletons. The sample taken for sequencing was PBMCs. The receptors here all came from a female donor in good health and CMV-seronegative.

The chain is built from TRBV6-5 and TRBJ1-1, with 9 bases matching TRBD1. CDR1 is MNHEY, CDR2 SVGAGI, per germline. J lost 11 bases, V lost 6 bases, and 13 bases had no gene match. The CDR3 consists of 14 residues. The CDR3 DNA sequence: TGTGCCAGCAGGGGGACAGGGCGTCTGAACGCGGCTTTCTTT. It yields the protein CASRGTGRLNAAFF.

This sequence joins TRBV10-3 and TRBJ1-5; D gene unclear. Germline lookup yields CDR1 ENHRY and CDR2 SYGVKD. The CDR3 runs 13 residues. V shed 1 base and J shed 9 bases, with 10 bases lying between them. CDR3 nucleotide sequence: TGTGCCATCAGTGAGTATACCTCTAGGCCCCAGCATTTT. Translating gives CAISEYTSRPQHF.

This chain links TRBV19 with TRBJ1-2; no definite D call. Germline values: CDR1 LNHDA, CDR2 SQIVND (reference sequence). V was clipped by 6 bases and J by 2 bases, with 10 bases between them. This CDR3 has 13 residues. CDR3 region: CASRITGNYGYTF. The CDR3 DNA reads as TGTGCCAGTAGAATAACGGGGAACTATGGCTACACCTTC. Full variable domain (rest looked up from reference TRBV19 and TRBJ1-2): DGGITQSPKYLFRKEGQNVTLSCEQNLNHDAMYWYRQDPGQGLRLIYYSQIVNDFQKGDIAEGYSVSREKKESFPLTVTSAQKNPTAFYLCASRITGNYGYTFGSGTRLTVV.

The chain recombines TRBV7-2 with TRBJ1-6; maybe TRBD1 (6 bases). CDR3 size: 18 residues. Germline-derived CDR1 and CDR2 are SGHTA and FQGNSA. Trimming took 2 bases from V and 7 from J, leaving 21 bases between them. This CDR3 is CASSLSPARGARNSPLHF. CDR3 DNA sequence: TGTGCCAGCAGCTTAAGTCCCGCACGGGGGGCTCGGAATTCACCCCTCCACTTT.

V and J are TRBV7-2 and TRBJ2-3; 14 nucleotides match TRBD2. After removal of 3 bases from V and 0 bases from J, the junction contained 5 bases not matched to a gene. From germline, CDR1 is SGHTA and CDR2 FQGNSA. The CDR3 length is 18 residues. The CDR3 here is CASSLGLAGAGSTDTQYF. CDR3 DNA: TGTGCCAGCAGCTTGGGACTAGCGGGAGCCGGGAGCACAGATACGCAGTATTTT.

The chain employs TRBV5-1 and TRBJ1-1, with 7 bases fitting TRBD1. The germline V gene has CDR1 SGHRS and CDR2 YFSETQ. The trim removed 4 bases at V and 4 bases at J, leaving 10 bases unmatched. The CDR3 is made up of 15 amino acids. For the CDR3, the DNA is TGCGCCAGCAGCGGAAACAGGGGAGTGATCACTGAAGCTTTCTTT. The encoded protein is CASSGNRGVITEAFF. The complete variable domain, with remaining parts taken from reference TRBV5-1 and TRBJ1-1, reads KAGVTQTPRYLIKTRGQQVTLSCSPISGHRSVSWYQQTPGQGLQFLFEYFSETQRNKGNFPGRFSGRQFSNSRSEMNVSTLELGDSALYLCASSGNRGVITEAFFGQGTRLTVV.

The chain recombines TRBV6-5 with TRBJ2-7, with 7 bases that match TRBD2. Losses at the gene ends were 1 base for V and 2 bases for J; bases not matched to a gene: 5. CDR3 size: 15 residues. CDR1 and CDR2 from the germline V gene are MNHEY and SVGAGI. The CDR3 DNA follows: TGTGCCAGCAGTTACTGGGGGGGGATTCCCTACGAGCAGTACTTC. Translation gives CASSYWGGIPYEQYF.

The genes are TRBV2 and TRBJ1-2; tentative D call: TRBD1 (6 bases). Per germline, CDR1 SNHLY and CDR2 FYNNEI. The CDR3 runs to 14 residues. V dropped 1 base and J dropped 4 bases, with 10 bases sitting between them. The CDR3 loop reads CASSEGTEPYGYTF. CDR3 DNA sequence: TGTGCCAGCAGTGAAGGGACAGAGCCCTATGGCTACACCTTC. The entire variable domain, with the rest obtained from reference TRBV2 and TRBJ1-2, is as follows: EPEVTQTPSHQVTQMGQEVILRCVPISNHLYFYWYRQILGQKVEFLVSFYNNEISEKSEIFDDQFSVERPDGSNFTLKIRSTKLEDSAMYFCASSEGTEPYGYTFGSGTRLTVV.

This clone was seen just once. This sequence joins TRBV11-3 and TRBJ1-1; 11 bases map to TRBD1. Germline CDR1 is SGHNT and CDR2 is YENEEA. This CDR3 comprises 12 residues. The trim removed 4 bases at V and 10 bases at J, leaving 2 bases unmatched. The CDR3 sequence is CASSSGQGAAFF. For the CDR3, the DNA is TGTGCCAGCAGCTCCGGACAGGGGGCAGCTTTCTTT.